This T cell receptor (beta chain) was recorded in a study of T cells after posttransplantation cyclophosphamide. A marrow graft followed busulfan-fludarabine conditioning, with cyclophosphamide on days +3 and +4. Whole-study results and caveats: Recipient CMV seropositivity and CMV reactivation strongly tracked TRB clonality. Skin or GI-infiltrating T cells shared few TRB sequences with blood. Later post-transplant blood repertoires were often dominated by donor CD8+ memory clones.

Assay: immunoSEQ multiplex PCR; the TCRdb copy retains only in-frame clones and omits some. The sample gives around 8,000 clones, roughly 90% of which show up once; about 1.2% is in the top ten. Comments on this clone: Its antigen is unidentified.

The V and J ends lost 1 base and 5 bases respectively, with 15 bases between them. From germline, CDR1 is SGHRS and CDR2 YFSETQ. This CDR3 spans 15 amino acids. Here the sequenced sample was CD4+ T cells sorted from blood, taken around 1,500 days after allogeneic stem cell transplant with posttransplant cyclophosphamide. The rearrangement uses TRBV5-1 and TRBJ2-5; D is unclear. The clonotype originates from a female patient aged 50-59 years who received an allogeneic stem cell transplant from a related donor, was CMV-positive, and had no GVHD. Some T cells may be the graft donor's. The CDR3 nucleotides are TGCGCCAGCAGCTTGAATTTGGGCTCTCTGGAGACCCAGTACTTC. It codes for CASSLNLGSLETQYF.